A single TCR beta chain is shown here with its context. Its antigen is currently unknown. This sample was included in a study of CD8 T cells in Susac syndrome. Study-level information: Clinical remission applied to fewer than ten sequenced Susac syndrome patients, and six had active disease. When blood was collected, patients with Susac syndrome were therapy-naive, were taking corticosteroids, or were receiving intravenous immunoglobulin alone.

RNA in amounts of roughly 0.5 to 1 ug was reverse transcribed with random hexamers. MiXCR, run by TCRdb on the immunoSEQ multiplex PCR reads, gives a single entry per CDR3 protein. The table lists some 200,000 distinct CDR3 sequences, approximately 95% of them singletons, with approximately 0.15% in the top ten. Study results and caveats: Clonal expansion of Susac CD8+ cells peaked in TEMRA cells, and it also peaked in active patients.

The CDR3 sequence is 18 residues long. V was trimmed by 0 bases and J by 3 bases, leaving 18 bases between them. Germline values: CDR1 SGHVS, CDR2 FQNEAQ. The clonotype comes from a human donor with Susac syndrome. The sequenced sample consisted of CD8+ T cells from PBMCs. The V call is TRBV7-8, the J call TRBJ1-3, with D unresolved. CDR3 DNA: TGTGCCAGCAGCTTAGCTCAGTACAGAATAGAATTTGGAAACACCATATATTTT. The encoded protein is CASSLAQYRIEFGNTIYF.